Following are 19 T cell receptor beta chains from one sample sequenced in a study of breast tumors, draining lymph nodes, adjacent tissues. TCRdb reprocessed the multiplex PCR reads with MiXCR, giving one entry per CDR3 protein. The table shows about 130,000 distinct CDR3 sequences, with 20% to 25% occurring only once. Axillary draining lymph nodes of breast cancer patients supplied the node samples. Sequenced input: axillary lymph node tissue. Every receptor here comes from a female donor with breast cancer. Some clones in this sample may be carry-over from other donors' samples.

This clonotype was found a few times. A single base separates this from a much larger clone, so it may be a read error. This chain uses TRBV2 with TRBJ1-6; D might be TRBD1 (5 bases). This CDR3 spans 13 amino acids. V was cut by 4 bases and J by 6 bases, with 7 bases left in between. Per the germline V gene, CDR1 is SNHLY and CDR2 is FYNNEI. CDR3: CASSGGSNSPLHF. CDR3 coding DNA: TGTGCCAGCAGTGGGGGGAGTAATTCACCCCTCCACTTT. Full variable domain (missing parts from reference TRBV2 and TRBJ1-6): EPEVTQTPSHQVTQMGQEVILRCVPISNHLYFYWYRQILGQKVEFLVSFYNNEISEKSEIFDDQFSVERPDGSNFTLKIRSTKLEDSAMYFCASSGGSNSPLHFGNGTRLTVT.

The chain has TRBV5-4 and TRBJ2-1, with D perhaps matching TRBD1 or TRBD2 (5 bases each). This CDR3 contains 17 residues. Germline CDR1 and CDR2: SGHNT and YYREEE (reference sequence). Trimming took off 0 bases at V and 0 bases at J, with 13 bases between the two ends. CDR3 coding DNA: TGTGCCAGCAGCTTGGCAGGGCGAGGGAGCTCCTACAATGAGCAGTTCTTC. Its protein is CASSLAGRGSSYNEQFF.

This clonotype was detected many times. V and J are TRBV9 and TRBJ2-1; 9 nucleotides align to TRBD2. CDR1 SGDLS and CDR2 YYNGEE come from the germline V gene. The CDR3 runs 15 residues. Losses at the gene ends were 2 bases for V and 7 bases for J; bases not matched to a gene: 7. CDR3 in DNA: TGTGCCAGCAGCGTGCGGGAGGGAAGGGGTAATGAGCAGTTCTTC. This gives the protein CASSVREGRGNEQFF.

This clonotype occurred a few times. The CDR3 DNA follows: TGTGCCAGCAGTGTTGCCAGACAGGCCAGGTGGAATTCACCCCTCCACTTT. Translated, it gives CASSVARQARWNSPLHF. The chain combines TRBV6-1 with TRBJ1-6; D might be TRBD1 (6 bases). The CDR3 covers 17 residues. Per germline, CDR1 MNHNS and CDR2 SASEGT. Trimming took 4 bases from V and 7 from J, leaving 20 bases between them.

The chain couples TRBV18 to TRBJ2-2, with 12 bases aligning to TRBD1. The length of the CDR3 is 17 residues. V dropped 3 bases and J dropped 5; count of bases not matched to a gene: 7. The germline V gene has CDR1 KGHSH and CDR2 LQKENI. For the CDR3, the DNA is TGTGCCAGCTCACCGAAGGGACAGGGGGCTCGAACCGGGGAGCTGTTTTTT. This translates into CASSPKGQGARTGELFF. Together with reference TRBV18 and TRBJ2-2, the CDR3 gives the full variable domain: NAGVMQNPRHLVRRRGQEARLRCSPMKGHSHVYWYRQLPEEGLKFMVYLQKENIIDESGMPKERFSAEFPKEGPSILRIQQVVRGDSAAYFCASSPKGQGARTGELFFGEGSRLTVL.

CDR3 sequence (DNA): TGTGCCAGCAGTTTTACCCTGTCATTAAGCAATCAGCCCCAGCATTTT. Translating it yields CASSFTLSLSNQPQHF. This rearrangement joins TRBV28 to TRBJ1-5, with unresolved D. The CDR3 has 16 amino acids. Trimming took off 3 bases at V and 1 base at J, with 13 bases between the two ends. Germline-derived CDR1 and CDR2 are MDHEN and SYDVKM.

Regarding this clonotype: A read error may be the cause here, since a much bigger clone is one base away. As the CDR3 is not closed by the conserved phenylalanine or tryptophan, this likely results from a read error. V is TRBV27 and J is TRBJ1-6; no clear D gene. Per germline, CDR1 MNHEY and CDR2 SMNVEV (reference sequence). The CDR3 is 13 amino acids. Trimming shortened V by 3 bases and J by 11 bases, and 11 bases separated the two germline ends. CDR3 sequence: CASSLGMGTPLHL. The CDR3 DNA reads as TGTGCCAGCAGTTTGGGTATGGGGACACCCCTCCACCTT.

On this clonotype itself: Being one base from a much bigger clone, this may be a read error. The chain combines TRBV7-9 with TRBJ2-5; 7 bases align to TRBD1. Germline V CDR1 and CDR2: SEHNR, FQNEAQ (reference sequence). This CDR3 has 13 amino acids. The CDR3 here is CASSLDRGQTRYF. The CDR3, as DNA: TGTGCCAGCAGCTTAGACAGGGGTCAGACCCGGTACTTC.

In nucleotides, the CDR3 is TGTGCCAGCAGCTTGGCCACTAGCGGGATGGTTGAGCAGTTCTTC. Its translation is CASSLATSGMVEQFF. The V and J genes are TRBV5-5 and TRBJ2-1, with TRBD2 identical over 10 bases. The germline V gene encodes CDR1 SGHKS and CDR2 YYEKEE (reference sequence). The CDR3 is 15 amino acids. V gave up 0 bases and J gave up 9 bases; unmatched junction bases: 6.

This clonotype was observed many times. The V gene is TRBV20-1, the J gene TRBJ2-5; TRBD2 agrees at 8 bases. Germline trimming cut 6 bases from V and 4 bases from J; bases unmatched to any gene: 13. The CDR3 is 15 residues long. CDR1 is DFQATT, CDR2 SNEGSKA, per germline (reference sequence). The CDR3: CSASDPAGGGETQYF. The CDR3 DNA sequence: TGCAGTGCCTCCGACCCCGCGGGAGGAGGAGAGACCCAGTACTTC.

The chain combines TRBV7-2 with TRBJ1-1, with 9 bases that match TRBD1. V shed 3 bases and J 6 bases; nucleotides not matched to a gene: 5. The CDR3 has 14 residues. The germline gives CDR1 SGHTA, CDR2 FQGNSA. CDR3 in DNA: TGTGCCAGCAGCTTGGGGACAGGGTTGGCTGAAGCTTTCTTT. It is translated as CASSLGTGLAEAFF.

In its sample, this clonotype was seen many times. The CDR3: CASSLGEEDYGYTF. For the CDR3, the DNA is TGTGCCAGCAGCTTAGGGGAGGAAGACTATGGCTACACCTTC. The V gene is TRBV7-9, the J gene TRBJ1-2; D unclear. From germline, CDR1 is SEHNR and CDR2 FQNEAQ (reference sequence). Trimming took off 1 base at V and 3 bases at J, with 9 bases between the two ends. This CDR3 is 14 amino acids long.

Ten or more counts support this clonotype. CDR3 sequence: CASGYDLTGADTQYF. CDR3 nucleotide sequence: TGTGCTAGTGGTTACGACCTGACAGGCGCCGATACGCAGTATTTT. The chain couples TRBV12-5 to TRBJ2-3; D may be TRBD1 (6 bases). V was shortened by 4 bases and J by 6 bases, with 17 bases between the two germline ends. Germline CDR1 and CDR2: LGHNT and FRNRAP. The CDR3 covers 15 residues.

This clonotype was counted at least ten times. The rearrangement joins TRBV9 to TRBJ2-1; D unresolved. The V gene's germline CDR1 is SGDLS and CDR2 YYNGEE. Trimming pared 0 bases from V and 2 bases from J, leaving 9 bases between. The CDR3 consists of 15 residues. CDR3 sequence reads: CASSVAGITYNEQFF. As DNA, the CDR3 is TGTGCCAGCAGCGTAGCCGGAATAACCTACAATGAGCAGTTCTTC.

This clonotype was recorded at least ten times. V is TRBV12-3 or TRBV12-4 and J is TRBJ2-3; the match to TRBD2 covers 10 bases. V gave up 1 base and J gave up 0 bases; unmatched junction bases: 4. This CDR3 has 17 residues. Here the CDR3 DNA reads TGTGCCAGCAGTTTAGATGGACTAGCGGCTAGCACAGATACGCAGTATTTT. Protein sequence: CASSLDGLAASTDTQYF.

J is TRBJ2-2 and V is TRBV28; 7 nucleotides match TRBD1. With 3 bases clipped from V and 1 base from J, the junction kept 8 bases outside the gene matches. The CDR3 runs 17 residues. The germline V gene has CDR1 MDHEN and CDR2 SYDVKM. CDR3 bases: TGTGCCAGCAGTTTTGGGTGGGGACAGAAGAACACCGGGGAGCTGTTTTTT. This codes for CASSFGWGQKNTGELFF.

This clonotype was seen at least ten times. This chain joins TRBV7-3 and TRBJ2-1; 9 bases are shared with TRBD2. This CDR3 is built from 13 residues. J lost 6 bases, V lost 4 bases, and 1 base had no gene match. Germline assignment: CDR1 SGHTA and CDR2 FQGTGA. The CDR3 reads CASSWGLANEQFF. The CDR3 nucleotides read TGTGCCAGCAGCTGGGGACTAGCCAATGAGCAGTTCTTC.

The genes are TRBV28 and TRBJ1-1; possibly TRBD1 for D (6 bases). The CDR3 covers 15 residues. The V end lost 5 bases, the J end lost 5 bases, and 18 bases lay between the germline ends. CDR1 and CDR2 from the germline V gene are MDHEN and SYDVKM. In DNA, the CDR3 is TGTGCCAGCAGTCCAGGGACAATGGTTGGGACTGAAGCTTTCTTT. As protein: CASSPGTMVGTEAFF.

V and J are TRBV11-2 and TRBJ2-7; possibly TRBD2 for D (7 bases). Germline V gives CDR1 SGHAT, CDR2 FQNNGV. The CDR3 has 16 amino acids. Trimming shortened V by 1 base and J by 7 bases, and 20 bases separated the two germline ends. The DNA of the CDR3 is TGTGCCAGCAGCTTAGGTTGGGTGGGGGGGCGGGAGGAGCAGTACTTC. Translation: CASSLGWVGGREEQYF.